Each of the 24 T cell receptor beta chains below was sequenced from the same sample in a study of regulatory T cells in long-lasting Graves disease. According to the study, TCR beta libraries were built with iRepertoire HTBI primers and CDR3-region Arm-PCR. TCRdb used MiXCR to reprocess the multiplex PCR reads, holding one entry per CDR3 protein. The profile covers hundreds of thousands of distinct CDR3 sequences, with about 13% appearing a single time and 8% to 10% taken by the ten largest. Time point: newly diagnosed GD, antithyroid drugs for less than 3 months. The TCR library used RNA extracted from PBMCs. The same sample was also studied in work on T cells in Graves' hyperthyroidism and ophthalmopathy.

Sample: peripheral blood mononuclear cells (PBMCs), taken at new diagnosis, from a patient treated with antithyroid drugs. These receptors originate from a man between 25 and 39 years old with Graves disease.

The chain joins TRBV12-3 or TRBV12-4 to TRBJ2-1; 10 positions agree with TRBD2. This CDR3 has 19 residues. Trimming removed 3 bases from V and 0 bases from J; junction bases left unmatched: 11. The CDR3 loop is CASSFLWTSGDHSYNEQFF. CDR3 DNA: TGTGCCAGCAGTTTTTTATGGACTAGCGGAGACCACTCCTACAATGAGCAGTTCTTC.

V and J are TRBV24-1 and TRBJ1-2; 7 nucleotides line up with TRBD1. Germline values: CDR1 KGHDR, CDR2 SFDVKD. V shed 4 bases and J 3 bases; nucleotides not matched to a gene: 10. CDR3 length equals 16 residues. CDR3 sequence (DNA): TGTGCCACCAGTGACTCAACAGGGGAGGACGACTATGGCTACACCTTC. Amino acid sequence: CATSDSTGEDDYGYTF.

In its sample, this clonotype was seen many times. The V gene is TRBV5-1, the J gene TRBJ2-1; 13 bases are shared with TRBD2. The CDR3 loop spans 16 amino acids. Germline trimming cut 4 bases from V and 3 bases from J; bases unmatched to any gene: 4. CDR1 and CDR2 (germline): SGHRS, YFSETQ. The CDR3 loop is CASSRGTSGNYNEQFF. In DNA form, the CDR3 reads TGCGCCAGCAGCCGCGGGACTAGCGGGAACTACAATGAGCAGTTCTTC.

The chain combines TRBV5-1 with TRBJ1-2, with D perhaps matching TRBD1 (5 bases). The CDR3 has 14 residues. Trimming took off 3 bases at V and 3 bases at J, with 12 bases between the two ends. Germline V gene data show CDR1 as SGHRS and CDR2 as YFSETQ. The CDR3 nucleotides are TGCGCCAGCAGCTCCGCGGGGGAGGACTATGGCTACACCTTC. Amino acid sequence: CASSSAGEDYGYTF.

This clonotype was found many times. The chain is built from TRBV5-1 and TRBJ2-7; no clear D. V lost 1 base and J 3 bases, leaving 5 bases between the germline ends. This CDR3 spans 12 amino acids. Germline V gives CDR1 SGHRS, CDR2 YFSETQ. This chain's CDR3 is CASSLSDYEQYF. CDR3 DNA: TGCGCCAGCAGCTTGAGCGACTACGAGCAGTACTTC.

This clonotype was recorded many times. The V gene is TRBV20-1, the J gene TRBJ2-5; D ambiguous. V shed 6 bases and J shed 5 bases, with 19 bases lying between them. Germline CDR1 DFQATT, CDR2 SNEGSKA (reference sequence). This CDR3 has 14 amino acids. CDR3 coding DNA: TGCAGTGCGGATCCTGTTCGGGCGGAGGAGACCCAGTACTTC. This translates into CSADPVRAEETQYF.

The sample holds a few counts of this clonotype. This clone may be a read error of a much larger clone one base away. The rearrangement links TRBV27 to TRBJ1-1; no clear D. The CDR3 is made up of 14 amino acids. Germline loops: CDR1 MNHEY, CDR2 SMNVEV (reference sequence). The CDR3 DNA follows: TGTGCCAACAGTAACTTCGGTCTGAACACTGAAGCTTTCTTT. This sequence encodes CANSNFGLNTEAFF.

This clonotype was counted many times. This CDR3 reads CASSFSGLAGSGDEQFF. CDR3 in DNA: TGTGCCAGCAGCTTCTCCGGACTAGCGGGGTCGGGGGATGAGCAGTTCTTC. The gene calls are TRBV11-3 and TRBJ2-1; TRBD2 aligns across 12 bases. V lost 3 bases, J lost 8 bases, and 11 bases stayed unmatched. Germline CDR1 reads SGHNT; CDR2 reads YENEEA. There are 17 residues in the CDR3.

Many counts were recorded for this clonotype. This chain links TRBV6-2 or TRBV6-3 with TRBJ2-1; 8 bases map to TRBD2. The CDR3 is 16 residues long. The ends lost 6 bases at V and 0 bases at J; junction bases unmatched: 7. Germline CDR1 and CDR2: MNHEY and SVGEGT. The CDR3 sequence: CASRPLAGYSYNEQFF. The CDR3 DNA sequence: TGTGCCAGCAGACCGCTAGCGGGCTACTCCTACAATGAGCAGTTCTTC.

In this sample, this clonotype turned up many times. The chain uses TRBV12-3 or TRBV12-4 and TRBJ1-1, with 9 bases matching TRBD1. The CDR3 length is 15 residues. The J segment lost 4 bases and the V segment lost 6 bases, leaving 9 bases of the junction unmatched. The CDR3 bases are TGTGCCAGCAGGCCCAGGGACAGGGCAACCACTGAAGCTTTCTTT. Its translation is CASRPRDRATTEAFF.

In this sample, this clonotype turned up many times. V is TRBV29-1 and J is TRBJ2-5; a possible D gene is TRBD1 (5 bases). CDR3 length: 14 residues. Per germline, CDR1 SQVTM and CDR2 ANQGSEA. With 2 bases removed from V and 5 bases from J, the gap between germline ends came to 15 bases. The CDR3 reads CSVERRGVLETQYF. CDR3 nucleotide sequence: TGCAGCGTTGAAAGAAGGGGTGTGCTCGAGACCCAGTACTTC.

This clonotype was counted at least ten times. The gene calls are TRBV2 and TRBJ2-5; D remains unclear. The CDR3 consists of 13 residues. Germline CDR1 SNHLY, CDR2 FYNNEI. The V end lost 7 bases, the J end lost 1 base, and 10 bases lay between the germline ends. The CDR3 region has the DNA TGTGCCAGCACTAATAGGGTCCAAGAGACCCAGTACTTC. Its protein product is CASTNRVQETQYF.

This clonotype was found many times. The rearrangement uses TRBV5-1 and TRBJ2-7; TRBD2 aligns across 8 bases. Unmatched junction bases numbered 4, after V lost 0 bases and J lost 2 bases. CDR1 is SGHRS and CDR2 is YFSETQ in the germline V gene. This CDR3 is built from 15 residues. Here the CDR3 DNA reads TGCGCCAGCAGCTTGGAGGGTAGCGGGGCCTACGAGCAGTACTTC. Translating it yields CASSLEGSGAYEQYF. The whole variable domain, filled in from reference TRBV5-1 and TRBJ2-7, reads KAGVTQTPRYLIKTRGQQVTLSCSPISGHRSVSWYQQTPGQGLQFLFEYFSETQRNKGNFPGRFSGRQFSNSRSEMNVSTLELGDSALYLCASSLEGSGAYEQYFGPGTRLTVT.

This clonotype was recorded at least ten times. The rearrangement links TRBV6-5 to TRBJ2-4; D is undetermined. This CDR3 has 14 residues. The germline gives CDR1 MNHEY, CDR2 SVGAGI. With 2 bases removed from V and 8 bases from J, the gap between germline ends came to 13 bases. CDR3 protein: CASSYLDSLDIQYF. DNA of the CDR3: TGTGCCAGCAGTTACCTCGATTCCCTCGACATTCAGTACTTC.

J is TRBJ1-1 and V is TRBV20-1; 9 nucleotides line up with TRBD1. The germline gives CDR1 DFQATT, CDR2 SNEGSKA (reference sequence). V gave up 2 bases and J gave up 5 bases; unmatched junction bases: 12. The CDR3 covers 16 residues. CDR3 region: CSARPRGTGMGTEAFF. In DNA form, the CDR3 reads TGCAGTGCTAGACCCCGTGGGACAGGGATGGGGACTGAAGCTTTCTTT.

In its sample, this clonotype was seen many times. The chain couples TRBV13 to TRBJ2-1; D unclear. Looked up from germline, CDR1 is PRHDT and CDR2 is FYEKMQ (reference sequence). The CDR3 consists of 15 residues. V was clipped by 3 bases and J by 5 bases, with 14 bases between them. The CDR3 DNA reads TGTGCCAGCAGCTTCGGCGGCGCTGGGAACAATGAGCAGTTCTTC. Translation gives CASSFGGAGNNEQFF.

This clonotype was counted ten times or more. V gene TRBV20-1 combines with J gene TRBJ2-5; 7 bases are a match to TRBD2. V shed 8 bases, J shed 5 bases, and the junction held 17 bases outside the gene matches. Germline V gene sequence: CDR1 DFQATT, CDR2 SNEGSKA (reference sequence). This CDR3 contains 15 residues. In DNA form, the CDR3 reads TGCAGTCCCTGGTCACCCTCACTAGCGAGGGAGACCCAGTACTTC. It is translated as CSPWSPSLARETQYF.

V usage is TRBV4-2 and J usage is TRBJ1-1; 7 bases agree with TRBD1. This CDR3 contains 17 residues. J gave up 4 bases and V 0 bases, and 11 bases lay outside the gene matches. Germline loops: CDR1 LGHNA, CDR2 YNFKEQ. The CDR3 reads CASSQDIESGGVTEAFF. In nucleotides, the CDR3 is TGTGCCAGCAGCCAAGACATTGAGTCAGGGGGGGTCACTGAAGCTTTCTTT.

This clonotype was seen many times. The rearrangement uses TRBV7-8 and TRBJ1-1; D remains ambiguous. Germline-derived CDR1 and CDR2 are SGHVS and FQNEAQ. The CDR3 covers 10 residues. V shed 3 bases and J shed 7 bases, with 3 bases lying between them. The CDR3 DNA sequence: TGTGCCAGCAGCTTGTTTGAAGCTTTCTTT. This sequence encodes CASSLFEAFF.

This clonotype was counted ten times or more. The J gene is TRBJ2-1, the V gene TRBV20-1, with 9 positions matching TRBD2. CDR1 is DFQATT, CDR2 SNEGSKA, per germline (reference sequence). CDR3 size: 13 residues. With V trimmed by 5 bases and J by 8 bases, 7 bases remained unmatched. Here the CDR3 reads CSAPVTSGDEQFF. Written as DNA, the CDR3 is TGCAGTGCTCCTGTGACTAGCGGTGATGAGCAGTTCTTC.

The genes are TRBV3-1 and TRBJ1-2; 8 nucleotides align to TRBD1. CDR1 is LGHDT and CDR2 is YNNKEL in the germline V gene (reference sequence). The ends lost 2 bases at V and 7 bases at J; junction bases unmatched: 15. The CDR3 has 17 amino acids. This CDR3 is CASSQTRTGSELFGYTF. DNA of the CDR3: TGTGCCAGCAGCCAAACCAGGACAGGGAGCGAACTATTTGGCTACACCTTC.

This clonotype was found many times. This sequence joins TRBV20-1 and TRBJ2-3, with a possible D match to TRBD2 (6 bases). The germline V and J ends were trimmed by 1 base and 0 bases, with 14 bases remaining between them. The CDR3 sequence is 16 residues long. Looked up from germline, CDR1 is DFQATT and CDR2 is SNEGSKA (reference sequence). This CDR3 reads CSARGMGSGSTDTQYF. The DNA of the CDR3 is TGCAGTGCTAGAGGGATGGGTAGCGGAAGCACAGATACGCAGTATTTT.

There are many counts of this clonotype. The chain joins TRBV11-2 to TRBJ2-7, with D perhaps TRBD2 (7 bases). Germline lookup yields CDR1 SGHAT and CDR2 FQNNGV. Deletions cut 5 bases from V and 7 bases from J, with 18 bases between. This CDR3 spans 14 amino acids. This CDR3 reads CASSRNAQGGEQYF. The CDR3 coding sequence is TGTGCCAGCAGCCGAAACGCACAGGGAGGGGAGCAGTACTTC.

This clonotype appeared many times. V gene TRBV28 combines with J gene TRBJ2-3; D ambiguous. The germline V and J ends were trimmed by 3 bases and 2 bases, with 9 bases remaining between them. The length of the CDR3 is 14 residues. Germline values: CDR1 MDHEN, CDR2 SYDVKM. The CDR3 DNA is TGTGCCAGCAGTTTCCGGACGGACACAGATACGCAGTATTTT. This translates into CASSFRTDTDTQYF.